This T cell receptor (beta chain) was sequenced during a study of blood T cell repertoires in COVID-19. Study context: Specimens from acute and convalescent COVID-19 originated in the United States, Italy and Spain. T cells, B-cell-depleted T cells, or PBMCs supplied cDNA or gDNA.

The CDR3 contains 14 residues. CDR1 and CDR2 (germline): SEHNR, FQNEAQ (reference sequence). Losses at the gene ends were 5 bases for V and 4 bases for J; bases not matched to a gene: 6. In the original processing: Estimation of nucleated cell counts was performed using reference gene primer amplification. The data were produced by immunoSEQ multiplex PCR, yet TCRdb's version contains in-frame clones alone and is incomplete. The DNA gave D and trimming, while V, J and clone size come from that table. The sample records about 160,000 clones, roughly 83% being singletons. What was sequenced was peripheral blood. The chain has TRBV7-9 and TRBJ2-3; TRBD1 aligns across 7 bases. The clonotype was recovered from a woman older than 75 with active or convalescent COVID-19. The CDR3, as DNA: TGTGCCAGCAGCACACAGGGGTCGGCAGATACGCAGTATTTT. Protein sequence: CASSTQGSADTQYF.